The present T cell receptor beta chain was sequenced within a study of CD8 T cells in Susac syndrome. The V and J ends lost 8 bases and 4 bases respectively, with 18 bases between them. From germline, CDR1 is GTSNPN and CDR2 SVGIG (reference sequence). This CDR3 comprises 14 residues. CD8+ and CD4+ T cells from blood underwent TCR beta sequencing, which was carried out in a high-throughput format. Reverse transcription used about 0.45 to 1 ug RNA and random hexamers. In TCRdb, the immunoSEQ multiplex PCR reads were re-called with MiXCR into one record per CDR3 protein. The repertoire consists of about 53,000 distinct CDR3 sequences, with 95% occurring once and the leading ten covering roughly 0.8%.

The sample taken for sequencing was CD8+ T cells from PBMCs. J is TRBJ2-1 and V is TRBV30; either TRBD1 or TRBD2 may fit D (5 bases each). The TCR originated in a human donor with Susac syndrome. This CDR3 is CAGDRDRSYNEQFF. DNA for the CDR3: TGTGCCGGTGACCGGGACCGTTCTTACAATGAGCAGTTCTTC.